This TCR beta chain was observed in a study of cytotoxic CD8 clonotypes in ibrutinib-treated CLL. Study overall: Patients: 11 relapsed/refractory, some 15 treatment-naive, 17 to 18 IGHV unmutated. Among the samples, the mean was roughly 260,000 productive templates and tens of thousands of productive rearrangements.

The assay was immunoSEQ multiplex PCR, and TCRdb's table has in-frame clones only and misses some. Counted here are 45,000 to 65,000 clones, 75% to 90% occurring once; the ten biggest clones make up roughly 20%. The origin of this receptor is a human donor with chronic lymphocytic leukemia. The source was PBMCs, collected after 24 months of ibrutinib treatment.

The CDR3 DNA follows: TGTGCCAGCAGACCCCGGGGTCCCCTTGAGCAGTACTTC. Protein: CASRPRGPLEQYF. This rearrangement joins TRBV6-6 to TRBJ2-7; D is possibly TRBD2 (5 bases). This CDR3 contains 13 residues. Germline lookup yields CDR1 MNHNY and CDR2 SVGAGI (reference sequence). V was shortened by 6 bases and J by 7 bases, with 16 bases between the two germline ends.